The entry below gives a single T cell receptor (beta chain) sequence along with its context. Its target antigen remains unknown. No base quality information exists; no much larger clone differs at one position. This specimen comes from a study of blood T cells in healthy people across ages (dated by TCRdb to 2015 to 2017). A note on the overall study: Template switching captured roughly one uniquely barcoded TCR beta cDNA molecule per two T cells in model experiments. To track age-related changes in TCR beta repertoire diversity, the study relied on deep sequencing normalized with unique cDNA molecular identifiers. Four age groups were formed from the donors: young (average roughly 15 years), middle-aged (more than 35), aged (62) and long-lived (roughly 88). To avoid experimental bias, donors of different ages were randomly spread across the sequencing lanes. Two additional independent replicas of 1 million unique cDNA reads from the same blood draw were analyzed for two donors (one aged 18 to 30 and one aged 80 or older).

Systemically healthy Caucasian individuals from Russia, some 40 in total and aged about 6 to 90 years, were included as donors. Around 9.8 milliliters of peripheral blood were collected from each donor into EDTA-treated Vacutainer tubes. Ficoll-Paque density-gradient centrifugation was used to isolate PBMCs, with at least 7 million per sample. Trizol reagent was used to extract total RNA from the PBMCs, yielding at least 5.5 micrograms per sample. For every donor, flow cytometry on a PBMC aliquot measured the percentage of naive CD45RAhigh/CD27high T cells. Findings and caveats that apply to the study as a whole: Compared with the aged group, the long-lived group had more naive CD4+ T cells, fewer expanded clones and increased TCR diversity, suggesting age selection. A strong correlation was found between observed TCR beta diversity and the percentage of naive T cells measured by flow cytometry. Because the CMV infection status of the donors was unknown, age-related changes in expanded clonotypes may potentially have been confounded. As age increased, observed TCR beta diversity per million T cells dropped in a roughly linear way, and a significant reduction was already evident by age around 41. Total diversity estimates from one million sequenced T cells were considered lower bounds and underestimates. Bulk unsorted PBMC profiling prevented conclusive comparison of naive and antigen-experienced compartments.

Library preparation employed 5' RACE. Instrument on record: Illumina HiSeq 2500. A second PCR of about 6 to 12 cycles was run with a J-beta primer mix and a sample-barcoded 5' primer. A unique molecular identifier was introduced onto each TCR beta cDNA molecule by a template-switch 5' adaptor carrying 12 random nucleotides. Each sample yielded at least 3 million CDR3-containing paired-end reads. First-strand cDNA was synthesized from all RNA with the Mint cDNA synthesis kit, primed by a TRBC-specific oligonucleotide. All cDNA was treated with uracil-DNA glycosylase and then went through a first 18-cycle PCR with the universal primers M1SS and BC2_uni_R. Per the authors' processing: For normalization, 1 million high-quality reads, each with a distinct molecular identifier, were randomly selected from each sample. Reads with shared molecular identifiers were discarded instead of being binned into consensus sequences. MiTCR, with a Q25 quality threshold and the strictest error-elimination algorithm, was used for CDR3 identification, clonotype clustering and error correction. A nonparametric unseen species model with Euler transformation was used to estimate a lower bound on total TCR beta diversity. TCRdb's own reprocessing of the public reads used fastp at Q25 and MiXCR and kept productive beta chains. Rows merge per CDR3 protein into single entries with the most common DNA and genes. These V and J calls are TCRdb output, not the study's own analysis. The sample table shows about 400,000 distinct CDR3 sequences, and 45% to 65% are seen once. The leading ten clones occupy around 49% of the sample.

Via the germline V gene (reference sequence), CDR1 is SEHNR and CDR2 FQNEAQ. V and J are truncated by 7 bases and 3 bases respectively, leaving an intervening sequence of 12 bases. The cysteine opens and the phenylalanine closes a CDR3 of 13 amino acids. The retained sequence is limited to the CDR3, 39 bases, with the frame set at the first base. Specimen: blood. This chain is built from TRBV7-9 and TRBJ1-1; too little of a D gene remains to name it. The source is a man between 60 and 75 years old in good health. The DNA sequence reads TGTGCCAGCAACCAGAAACCTGACACTGAAGCTTTCTTT. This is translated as CASNQKPDTEAFF.